This T cell receptor beta chain was found in a study of blood T cell repertoires in COVID-19 (dated by TCRdb to 2019 to 2021). Looking at the study overall: Samples from collaborators originated in the United States, Italy and Spain and spanned both the acute and convalescent phases of COVID-19. Where available, HLA class I and class II types were taken from metadata supplied by the sample provider and were not determined by assay-based typing. The dataset comprised deeply sampled blood TCRbeta repertoires from subjects exposed to, actively infected with, or recovered from COVID-19. Sample metadata almost always included a de-identified subject ID, COVID-19 status, age in years and sex. The repertoires were released in a freely available public database meant as a resource for research on the immune response to SARS-CoV-2. The prospective study material was composed of cDNA or gDNA derived from T cells, B-cell-depleted T cells, or PBMCs. Samples were obtained from the ongoing ImmuneRACE study (first 160 participants) and from some 1,300 subjects provided by 6 global collaborators.

Enrolling through a virtual design, the prospective study's participants ranged in age from roughly 18 to 89 years and lived across around 25 United States geographic areas. In the prospective study, cohorts were assigned on the basis of participant-reported clinical history obtained from a screening survey and a study questionnaire. Exposed participants had been in contact, within 2 weeks of entering the study, with a person who had a PCR-confirmed or clinician-diagnosed case of COVID-19. In the prospective study, whole blood, serum and a nasopharyngeal or oropharyngeal swab were collected from each participant by mobile phlebotomists. Participants in the prospective study had the option to provide additional blood draws and questionnaires over a roughly 2-month period. Before DNA extraction, blood samples from the prospective study were shipped at room temperature or frozen. Concerning this clone itself: The clone's antigen remains unknown. Base qualities are not provided; no much larger clone lies one nucleotide away.

Reading the germline V gene gives CDR1 SGHTA and CDR2 FQGNSA. Taken from cysteine to phenylalanine, the CDR3 has 15 residues. The entry retains the CDR3 DNA only, 45 bases that are in frame from base 1. For this chain, trimming is 2 bases at the V end and 4 bases at the J end, and the number of junction bases without a gene match is 6. TCRbeta CDR3 regions were amplified from genomic DNA by means of the immunoSEQ Assay, a bias-controlled multiplex PCR. In the original analysis: The number of nucleated cells in each sample was estimated from the amplification of reference gene primers within the assay. To quantify the absolute abundance of each unique TCRbeta CDR3 rearrangement, sequence reads were collapsed and filtered. For each sample, productive Simpson clonality was calculated as the square root of Simpson's diversity index across productive rearrangements. Imported from immuneACCESS, the table was reduced by TCRdb to in-frame sequences with V and J called. These copies leave out some clones; in studies compared against another copy, an unresolved V gene accounts for under half, and the cause of the remainder is not known. The DNA gave D and trimming, while V, J and clone size come from that table. For this sample there are approximately 220,000 clones; about 83% appear just once. 4.8% of the sample rests with the top ten.

What the authors observed across the whole study: How much clinical and demographic metadata was included differed by source and by participant, and the metadata was provided uncurated.

The specimen was PBMCs or T cells enriched from blood (not recorded which). Rearrangement joined TRBV7-2 to TRBJ1-1, with 8 central nucleotides matching TRBD1. The source is a woman between 45 and 65 years old who had been exposed to COVID-19. The CDR3 protein is CASSLTPGGLTEAFF. The nucleotides read TGTGCCAGCAGCTTAACACCAGGGGGCCTCACTGAAGCTTTCTTT.